This TCR beta chain is drawn from a study of cytomegalovirus exposure and HLA in healthy donors. PCR used 60 Vbeta primers and 13 Jbeta primers. Measured with immunoSEQ multiplex PCR; TCRdb has only the in-frame clones, and not every one. The sample includes some 140,000 clones, about 61% seen only once; the top ten take 2% to 2.5%. CDR3 length equals 15 residues. Germline loops: CDR1 KGHSH, CDR2 LQKENI. With V trimmed by 4 bases and J by 3 bases, 5 bases remained unmatched. This chain links TRBV18 with TRBJ2-2; the match to TRBD1 covers 7 bases. Sequencing used PBMCs. The clonotype comes from a middle-aged woman in good health and CMV-seronegative. This chain's CDR3 is CASSHGTVHTGELFF. For the CDR3, the DNA is TGTGCCAGCTCACACGGGACAGTACACACCGGGGAGCTGTTTTTT.